This T cell receptor beta chain was found in a study of OX40 agonist ivuxolimab in advanced cancers. The CDR3 is 13 residues long. The V end was cut by 1 base, the J end by 5 bases, with 8 bases between. Germline V gives CDR1 SGHNT, CDR2 YENEEA. Generated by immunoSEQ multiplex PCR, the TCRdb table keeps only in-frame clones and is missing some. The table includes about 20,000 clones, roughly four fifths detected once. This chain links TRBV11-3 with TRBJ2-5; D is perhaps TRBD2 (6 bases). The sequence was obtained from an adult with an advanced solid tumor such as melanoma, head and neck, liver or kidney cancer. The material was CD4+ or CD8+ T cells sorted from blood, obtained in a trial of the OX40 agonist ivuxolimab. In nucleotides, the CDR3 is TGTGCCAGCAGCTTAGGGGCGGGGGAGACCCAGTACTTC. Amino acids: CASSLGAGETQYF.